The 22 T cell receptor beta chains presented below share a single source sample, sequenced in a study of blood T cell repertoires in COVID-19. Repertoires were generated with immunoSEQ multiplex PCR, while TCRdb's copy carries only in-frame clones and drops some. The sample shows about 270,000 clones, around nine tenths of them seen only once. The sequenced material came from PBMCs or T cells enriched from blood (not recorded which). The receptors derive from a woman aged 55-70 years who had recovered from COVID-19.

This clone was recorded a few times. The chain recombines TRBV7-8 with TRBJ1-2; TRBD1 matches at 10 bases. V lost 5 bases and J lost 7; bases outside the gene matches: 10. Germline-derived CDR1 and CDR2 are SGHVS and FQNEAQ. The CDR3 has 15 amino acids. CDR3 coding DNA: TGTGCCAGCAGCCCCGAGGGGGACAGGGGCGCTGGCTACACCTTC. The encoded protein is CASSPEGDRGAGYTF.

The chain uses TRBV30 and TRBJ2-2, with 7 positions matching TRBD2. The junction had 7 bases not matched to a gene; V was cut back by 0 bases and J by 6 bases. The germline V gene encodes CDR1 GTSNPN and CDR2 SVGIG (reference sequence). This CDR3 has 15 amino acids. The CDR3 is CAWSVWGRVAGELFF. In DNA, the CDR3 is TGTGCCTGGAGTGTATGGGGGAGGGTGGCCGGGGAGCTGTTTTTT.

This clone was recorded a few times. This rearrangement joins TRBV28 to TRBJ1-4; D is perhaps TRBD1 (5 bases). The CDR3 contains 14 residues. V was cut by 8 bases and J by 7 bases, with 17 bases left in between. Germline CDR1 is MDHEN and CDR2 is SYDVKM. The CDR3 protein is CASAPGGVSEKLFF. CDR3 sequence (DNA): TGTGCCAGCGCGCCGGGGGGGGTCAGTGAAAAACTGTTTTTT. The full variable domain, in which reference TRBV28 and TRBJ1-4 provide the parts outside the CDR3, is DVKVTQSSRYLVKRTGEKVFLECVQDMDHENMFWYRQDPGLGLRLIYFSYDVKMKEKGDIPEGYSVSREKKERFSLILESASTNQTSMYLCASAPGGVSEKLFFGSGTQLSVL.

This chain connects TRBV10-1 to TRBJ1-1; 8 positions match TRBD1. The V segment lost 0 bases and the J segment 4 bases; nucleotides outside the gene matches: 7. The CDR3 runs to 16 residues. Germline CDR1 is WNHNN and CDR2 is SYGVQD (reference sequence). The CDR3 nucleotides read TGCGCCAGCAGTGAGTCAAGACAGGGGCCAGGCACTGAAGCTTTCTTT. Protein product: CASSESRQGPGTEAFF.

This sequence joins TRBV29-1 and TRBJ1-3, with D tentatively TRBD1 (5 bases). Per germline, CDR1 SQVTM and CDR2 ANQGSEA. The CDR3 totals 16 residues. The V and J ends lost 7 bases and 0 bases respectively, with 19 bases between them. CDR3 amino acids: CSAVGEEGSSGNTIYF. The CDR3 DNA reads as TGCAGCGCTGTGGGGGAGGAGGGGAGCTCTGGAAACACCATATATTTT.

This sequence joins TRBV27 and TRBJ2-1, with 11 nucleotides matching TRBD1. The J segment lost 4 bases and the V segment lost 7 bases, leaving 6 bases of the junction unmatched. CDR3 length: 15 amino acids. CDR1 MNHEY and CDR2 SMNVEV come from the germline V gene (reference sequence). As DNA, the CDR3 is TGTGCCAGCACCAAAGGGACAGGGGGATACAATGAGCAGTTCTTC. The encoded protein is CASTKGTGGYNEQFF.

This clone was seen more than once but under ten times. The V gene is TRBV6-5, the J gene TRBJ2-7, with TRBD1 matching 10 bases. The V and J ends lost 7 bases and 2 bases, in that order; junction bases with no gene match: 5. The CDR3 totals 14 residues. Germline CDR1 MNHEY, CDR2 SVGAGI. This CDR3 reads CASTRDRGPYEQYF. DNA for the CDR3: TGTGCCAGCACGCGGGACAGGGGACCCTACGAGCAGTACTTC.

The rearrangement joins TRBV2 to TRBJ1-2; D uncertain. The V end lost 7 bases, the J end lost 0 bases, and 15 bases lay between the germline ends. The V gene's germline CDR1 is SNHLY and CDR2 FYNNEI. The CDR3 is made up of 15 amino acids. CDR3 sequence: CASTPEGLSNYGYTF. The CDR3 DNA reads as TGTGCCAGCACCCCGGAGGGTCTTTCTAACTATGGCTACACCTTC.

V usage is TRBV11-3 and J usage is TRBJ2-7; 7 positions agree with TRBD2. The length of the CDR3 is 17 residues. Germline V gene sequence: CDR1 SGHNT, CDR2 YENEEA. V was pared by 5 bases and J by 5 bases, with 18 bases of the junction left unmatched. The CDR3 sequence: CASSTSRVGGRWHEQYF. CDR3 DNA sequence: TGTGCCAGCAGCACCTCAAGAGTGGGCGGGAGATGGCACGAGCAGTACTTC.

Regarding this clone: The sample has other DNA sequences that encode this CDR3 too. This CDR3 reads CASSPGGNYGYTF. CDR3 nucleotide sequence: TGTGCCAGCTCACCAGGGGGGAACTATGGCTACACCTTC. The chain links TRBV18 to TRBJ1-2; D is perhaps TRBD1 (5 bases). The CDR3 length is 13 residues. Germline lookup yields CDR1 KGHSH and CDR2 LQKENI. Trimming removed 2 bases at V and 2 bases at J, with 6 bases between.

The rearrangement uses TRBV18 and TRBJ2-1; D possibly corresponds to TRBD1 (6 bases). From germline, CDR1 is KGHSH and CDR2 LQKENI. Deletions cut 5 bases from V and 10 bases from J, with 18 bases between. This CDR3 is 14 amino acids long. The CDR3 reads CASSLTHRAGEQFF. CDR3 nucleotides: TGTGCCAGCTCATTAACCCACAGGGCGGGCGAGCAGTTCTTC.

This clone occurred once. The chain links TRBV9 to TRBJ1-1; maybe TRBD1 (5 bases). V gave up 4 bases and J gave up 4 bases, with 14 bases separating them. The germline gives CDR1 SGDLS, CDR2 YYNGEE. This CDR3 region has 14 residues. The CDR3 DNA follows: TGTGCCAGCAGCTACTATTCAGGGTCCACTGAAGCTTTCTTT. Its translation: CASSYYSGSTEAFF.

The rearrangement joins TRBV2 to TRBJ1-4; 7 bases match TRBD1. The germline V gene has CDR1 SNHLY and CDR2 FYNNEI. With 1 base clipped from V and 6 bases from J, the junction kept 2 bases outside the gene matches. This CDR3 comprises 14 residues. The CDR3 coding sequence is TGTGCCAGCAGTGAAGGGACAGGTTATGAAAAACTGTTTTTT. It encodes CASSEGTGYEKLFF.

CDR3 nucleotide sequence: TGTGCTAGTGGTTTGGTCGGGGGGGGCTATGGCTACACCTTC. Residues: CASGLVGGGYGYTF. The chain is built from TRBV12-5 and TRBJ1-2; possibly TRBD1 for D (5 bases). Deletions cut 0 bases from V and 4 bases from J, with 9 bases between. The CDR3 runs 14 residues. Germline V gene sequence: CDR1 LGHNT, CDR2 FRNRAP.

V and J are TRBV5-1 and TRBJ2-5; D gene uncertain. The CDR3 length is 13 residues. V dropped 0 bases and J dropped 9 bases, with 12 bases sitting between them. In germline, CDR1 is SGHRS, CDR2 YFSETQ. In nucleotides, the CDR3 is TGCGCCAGCAGCTTGGTTGCCCCCCGAGCCCAGTACTTC. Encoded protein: CASSLVAPRAQYF.

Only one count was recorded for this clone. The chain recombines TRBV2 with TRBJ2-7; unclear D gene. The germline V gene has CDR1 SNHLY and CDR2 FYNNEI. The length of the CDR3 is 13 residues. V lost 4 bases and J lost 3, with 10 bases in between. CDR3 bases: TGTGCCAGCAGTGTGCAGTTAAGCTACGAGCAGTACTTC. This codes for CASSVQLSYEQYF.

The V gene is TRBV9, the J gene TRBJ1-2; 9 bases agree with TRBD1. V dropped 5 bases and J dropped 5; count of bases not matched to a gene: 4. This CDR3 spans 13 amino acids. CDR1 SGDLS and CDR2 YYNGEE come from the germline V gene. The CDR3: CASRRQGEYGYTF. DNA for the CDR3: TGTGCCAGCAGGCGACAGGGGGAATATGGCTACACCTTC.

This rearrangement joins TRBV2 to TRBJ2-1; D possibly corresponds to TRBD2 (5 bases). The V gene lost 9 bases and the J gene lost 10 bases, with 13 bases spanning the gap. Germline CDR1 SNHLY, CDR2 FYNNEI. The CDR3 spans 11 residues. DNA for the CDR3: TGTGCCAGGAGGGTCAGAGGGGAGCAGTTCTTC. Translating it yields CARRVRGEQFF.

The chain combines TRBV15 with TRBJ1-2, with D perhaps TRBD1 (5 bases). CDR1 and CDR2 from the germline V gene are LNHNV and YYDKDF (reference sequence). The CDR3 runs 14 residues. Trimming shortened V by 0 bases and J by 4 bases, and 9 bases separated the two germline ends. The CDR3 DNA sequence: TGTGCCACCAGCAGAGATCGGGGGGGCTATGGCTACACCTTC. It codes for CATSRDRGGYGYTF.

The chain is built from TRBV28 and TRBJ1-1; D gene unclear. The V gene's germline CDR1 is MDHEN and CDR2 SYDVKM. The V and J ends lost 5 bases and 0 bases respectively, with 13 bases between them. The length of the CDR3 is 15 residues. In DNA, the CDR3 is TGTGCCAGCAGTCTACAGTTATTGTTGAACACTGAAGCTTTCTTT. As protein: CASSLQLLLNTEAFF.

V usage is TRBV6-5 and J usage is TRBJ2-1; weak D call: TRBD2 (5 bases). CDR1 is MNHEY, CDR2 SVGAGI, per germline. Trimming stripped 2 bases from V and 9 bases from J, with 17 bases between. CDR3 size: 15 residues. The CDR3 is CASSYVGGWHGEQFF. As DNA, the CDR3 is TGTGCCAGCAGTTACGTGGGCGGGTGGCATGGTGAGCAGTTCTTC.

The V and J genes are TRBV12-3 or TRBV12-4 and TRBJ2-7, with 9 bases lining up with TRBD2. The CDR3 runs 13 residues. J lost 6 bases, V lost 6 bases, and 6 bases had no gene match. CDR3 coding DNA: TGTGCCAGCAGCTCTTTTAGCGGGGGCGAGCAGTACTTC. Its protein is CASSSFSGGEQYF.